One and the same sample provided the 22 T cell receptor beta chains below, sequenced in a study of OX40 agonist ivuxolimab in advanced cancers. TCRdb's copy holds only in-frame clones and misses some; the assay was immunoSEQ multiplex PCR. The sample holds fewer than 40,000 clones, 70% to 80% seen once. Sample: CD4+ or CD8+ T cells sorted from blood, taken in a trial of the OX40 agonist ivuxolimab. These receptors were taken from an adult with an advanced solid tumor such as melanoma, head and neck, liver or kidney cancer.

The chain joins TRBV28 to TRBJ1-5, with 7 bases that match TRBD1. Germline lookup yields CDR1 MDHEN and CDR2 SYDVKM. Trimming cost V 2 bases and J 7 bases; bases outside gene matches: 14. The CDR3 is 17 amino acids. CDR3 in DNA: TGTGCCAGCAGTTTACTATGGGACAGCCAGATGGTACAGCCCCAGCATTTT. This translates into CASSLLWDSQMVQPQHF. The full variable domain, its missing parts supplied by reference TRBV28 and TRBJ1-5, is DVKVTQSSRYLVKRTGEKVFLECVQDMDHENMFWYRQDPGLGLRLIYFSYDVKMKEKGDIPEGYSVSREKKERFSLILESASTNQTSMYLCASSLLWDSQMVQPQHFGDGTRLSIL.

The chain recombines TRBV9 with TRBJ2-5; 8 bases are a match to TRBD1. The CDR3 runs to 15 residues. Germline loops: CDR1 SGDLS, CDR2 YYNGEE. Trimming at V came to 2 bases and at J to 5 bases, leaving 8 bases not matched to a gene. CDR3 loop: CASSVFSGGGETQYF. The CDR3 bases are TGTGCCAGCAGCGTCTTCTCAGGGGGCGGGGAGACCCAGTACTTC.

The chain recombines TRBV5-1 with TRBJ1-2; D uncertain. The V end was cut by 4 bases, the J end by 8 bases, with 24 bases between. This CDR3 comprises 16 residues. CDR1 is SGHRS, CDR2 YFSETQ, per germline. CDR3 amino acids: CASSLRGGGDIGGYTF. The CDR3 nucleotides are TGCGCCAGCAGCCTGAGAGGAGGAGGCGATATAGGCGGCTACACCTTC.

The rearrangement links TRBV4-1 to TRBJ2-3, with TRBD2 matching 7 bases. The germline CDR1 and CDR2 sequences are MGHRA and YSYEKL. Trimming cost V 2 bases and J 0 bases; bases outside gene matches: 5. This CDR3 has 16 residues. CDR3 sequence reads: CASSQTIAGSTDTQYF. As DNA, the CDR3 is TGCGCCAGCAGCCAAACTATAGCGGGTAGCACAGATACGCAGTATTTT.

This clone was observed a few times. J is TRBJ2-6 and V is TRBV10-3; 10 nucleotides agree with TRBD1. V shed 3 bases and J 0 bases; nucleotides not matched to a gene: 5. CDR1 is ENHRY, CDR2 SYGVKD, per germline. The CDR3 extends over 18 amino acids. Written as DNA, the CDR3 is TGTGCCATCAGTGAAACCGGGACAGGGGCCTCTGGGGCCAACGTCCTGACTTTC. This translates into CAISETGTGASGANVLTF.

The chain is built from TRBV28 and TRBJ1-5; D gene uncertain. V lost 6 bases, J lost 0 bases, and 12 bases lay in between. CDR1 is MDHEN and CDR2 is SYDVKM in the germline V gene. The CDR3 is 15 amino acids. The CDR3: CASSKIRYSNQPQHF. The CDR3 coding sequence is TGTGCCAGCAGCAAGATAAGATATAGCAATCAGCCCCAGCATTTT.

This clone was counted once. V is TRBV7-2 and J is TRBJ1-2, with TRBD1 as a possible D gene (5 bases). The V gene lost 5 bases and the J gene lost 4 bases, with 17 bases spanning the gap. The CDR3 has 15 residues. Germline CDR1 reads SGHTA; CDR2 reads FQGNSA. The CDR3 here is CASSPLGQGAYGYTF. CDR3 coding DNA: TGTGCCAGCAGCCCCCTGGGTCAGGGAGCCTATGGCTACACCTTC. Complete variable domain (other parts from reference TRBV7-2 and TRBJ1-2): GAGVSQSPSNKVTEKGKDVELRCDPISGHTALYWYRQSLGQGLEFLIYFQGNSAPDKSGLPSDRFSAERTGGSVSTLTIQRTQQEDSAVYLCASSPLGQGAYGYTFGSGTRLTVV.

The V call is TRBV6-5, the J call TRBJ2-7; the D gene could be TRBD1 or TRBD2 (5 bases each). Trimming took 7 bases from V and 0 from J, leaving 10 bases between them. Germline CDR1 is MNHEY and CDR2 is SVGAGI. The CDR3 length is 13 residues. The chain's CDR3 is CASIGGSSYEQYF. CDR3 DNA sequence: TGTGCCAGCATTGGGGGAAGCTCCTACGAGCAGTACTTC.

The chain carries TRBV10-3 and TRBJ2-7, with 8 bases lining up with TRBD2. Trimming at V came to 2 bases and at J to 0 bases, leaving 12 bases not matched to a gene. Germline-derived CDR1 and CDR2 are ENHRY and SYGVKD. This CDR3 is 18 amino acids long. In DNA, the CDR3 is TGTGCCATCAGTGAGAGTGGATTGGGCGGGAGGACCTCCTACGAGCAGTACTTC. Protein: CAISESGLGGRTSYEQYF.

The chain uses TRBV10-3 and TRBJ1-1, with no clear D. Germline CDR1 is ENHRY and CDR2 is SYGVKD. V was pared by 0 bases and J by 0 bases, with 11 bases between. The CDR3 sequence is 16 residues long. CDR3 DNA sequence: TGTGCCATCAGTGAGTCGAGCGGCAGCATGAACACTGAAGCTTTCTTT. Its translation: CAISESSGSMNTEAFF.

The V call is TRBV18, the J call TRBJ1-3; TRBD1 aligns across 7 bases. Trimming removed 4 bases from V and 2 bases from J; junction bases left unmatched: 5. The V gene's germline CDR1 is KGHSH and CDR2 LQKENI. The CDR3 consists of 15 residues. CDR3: CASSLQGGPGNTIYF. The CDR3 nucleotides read TGTGCCAGCTCACTGCAGGGGGGACCTGGAAACACCATATATTTT.

The CDR3 coding sequence is TGCGCCAGCACCTCCGGGGAGCGGGAGAACACCGGGGAGCTGTTTTTT. As protein: CASTSGERENTGELFF. The V call is TRBV10-1, the J call TRBJ2-2; 7 bases are shared with TRBD2. The CDR3 contains 16 residues. Trimming cost V 7 bases and J 1 base; bases outside gene matches: 9. CDR1 and CDR2 from the germline V gene are WNHNN and SYGVQD (reference sequence).

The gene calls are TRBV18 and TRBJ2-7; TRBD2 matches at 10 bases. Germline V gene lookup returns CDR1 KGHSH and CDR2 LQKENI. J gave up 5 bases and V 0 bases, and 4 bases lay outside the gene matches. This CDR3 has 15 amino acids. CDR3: CASSPPSGREDEQYF. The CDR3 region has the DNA TGTGCCAGCTCACCACCGAGCGGGAGGGAGGACGAGCAGTACTTC.

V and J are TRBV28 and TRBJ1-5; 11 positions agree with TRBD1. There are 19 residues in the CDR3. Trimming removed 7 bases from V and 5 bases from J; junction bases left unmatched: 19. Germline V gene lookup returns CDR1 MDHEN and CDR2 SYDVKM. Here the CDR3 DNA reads TGTGCCAGCACCCGTCCATTATTAACGGACAGGGGGCCCCATCAGCCCCAGCATTTT. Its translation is CASTRPLLTDRGPHQPQHF.

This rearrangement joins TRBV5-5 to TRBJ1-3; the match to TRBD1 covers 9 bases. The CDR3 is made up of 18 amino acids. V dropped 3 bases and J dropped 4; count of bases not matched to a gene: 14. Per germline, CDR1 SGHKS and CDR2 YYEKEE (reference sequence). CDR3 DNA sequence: TGTGCCAGCAGCTCGAAACTCCTAACAGGGGGCGACGGAAACACCATATATTTT. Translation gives CASSSKLLTGGDGNTIYF. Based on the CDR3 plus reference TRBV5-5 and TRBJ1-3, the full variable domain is DAGVTQSPTHLIKTRGQQVTLRCSPISGHKSVSWYQQVLGQGPQFIFQYYEKEERGRGNFPDRFSARQFPNYSSELNVNALLLGDSALYLCASSSKLLTGGDGNTIYFGEGSWLTVV.

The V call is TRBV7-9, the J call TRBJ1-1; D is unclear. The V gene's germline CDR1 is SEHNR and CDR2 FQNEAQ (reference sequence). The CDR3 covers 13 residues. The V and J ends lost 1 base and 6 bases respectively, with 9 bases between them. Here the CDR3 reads CASSLGEVPEAFF. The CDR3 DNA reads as TGTGCCAGCAGCTTAGGGGAAGTCCCTGAAGCTTTCTTT.

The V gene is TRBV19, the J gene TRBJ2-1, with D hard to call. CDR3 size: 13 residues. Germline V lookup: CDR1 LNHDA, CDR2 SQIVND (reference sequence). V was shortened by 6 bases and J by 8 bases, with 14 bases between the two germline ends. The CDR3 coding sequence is TGTGCCAGTAGACGGGCCAACGGCGATGAGCAGTTCTTC. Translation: CASRRANGDEQFF.

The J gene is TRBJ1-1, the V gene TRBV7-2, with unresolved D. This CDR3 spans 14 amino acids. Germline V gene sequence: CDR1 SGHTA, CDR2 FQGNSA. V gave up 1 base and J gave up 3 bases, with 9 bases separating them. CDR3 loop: CASSLGPLDTEAFF. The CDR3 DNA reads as TGTGCCAGCAGCTTAGGCCCCCTGGACACTGAAGCTTTCTTT.

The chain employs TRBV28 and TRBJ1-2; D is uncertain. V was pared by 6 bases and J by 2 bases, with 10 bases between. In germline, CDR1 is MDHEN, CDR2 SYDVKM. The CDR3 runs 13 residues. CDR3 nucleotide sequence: TGTGCCAGCAGCAGAGGAGGGAACTATGGCTACACCTTC. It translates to CASSRGGNYGYTF.

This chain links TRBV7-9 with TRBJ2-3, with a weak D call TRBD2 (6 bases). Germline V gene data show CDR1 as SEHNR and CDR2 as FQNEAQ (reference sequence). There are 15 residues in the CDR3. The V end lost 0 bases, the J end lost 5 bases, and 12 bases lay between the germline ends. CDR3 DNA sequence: TGTGCCAGCAGCTTAGCGGGTCAGGAGGGAGATACGCAGTATTTT. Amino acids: CASSLAGQEGDTQYF.

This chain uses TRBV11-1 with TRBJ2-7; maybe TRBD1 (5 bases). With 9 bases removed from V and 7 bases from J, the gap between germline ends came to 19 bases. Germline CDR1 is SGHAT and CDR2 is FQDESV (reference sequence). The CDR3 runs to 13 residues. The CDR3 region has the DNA TGTGCCAGTCGCCACAGGAGCCTCGGGGAGCAGTACTTC. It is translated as CASRHRSLGEQYF. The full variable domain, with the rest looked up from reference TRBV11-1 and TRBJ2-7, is EAEVAQSPRYKITEKSQAVAFWCDPISGHATLYWYRQILGQGPELLVQFQDESVVDDSQLPKDRFSAERLKGVDSTLKIQPAELGDSAMYLCASRHRSLGEQYFGPGTRLTVT.

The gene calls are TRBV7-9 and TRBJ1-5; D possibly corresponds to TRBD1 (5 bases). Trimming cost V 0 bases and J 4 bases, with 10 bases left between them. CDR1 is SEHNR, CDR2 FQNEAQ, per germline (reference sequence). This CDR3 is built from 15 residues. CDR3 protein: CASSLAAGGNQPQHF. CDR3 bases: TGTGCCAGCAGCTTAGCGGCTGGGGGAAATCAGCCCCAGCATTTT.